This T cell receptor (beta chain) is drawn from a study of control samples from healthy donors and cancer patients. The repertoire was sequenced with immunoSEQ multiplex PCR; TCRdb's copy has only in-frame clones and lacks some. This sample yields 390,000 or so clones, of which approximately 92% are seen a single time; 5.5% to 7.5% belongs to the top ten. There are 12 residues in the CDR3. The germline V and J ends were trimmed by 4 bases and 9 bases, with 10 bases remaining between them. Germline CDR1 is SGHAT and CDR2 is FQNNGV. This clonotype was sampled from a man aged 35-49 years with head and neck cancer. The sequenced sample consisted of PBMCs. This chain connects TRBV11-2 to TRBJ1-5; no definite D call. The CDR3 reads CASSSGRGPQHF. In nucleotides, the CDR3 is TGTGCCAGCAGCTCGGGCCGGGGGCCCCAGCATTTT.